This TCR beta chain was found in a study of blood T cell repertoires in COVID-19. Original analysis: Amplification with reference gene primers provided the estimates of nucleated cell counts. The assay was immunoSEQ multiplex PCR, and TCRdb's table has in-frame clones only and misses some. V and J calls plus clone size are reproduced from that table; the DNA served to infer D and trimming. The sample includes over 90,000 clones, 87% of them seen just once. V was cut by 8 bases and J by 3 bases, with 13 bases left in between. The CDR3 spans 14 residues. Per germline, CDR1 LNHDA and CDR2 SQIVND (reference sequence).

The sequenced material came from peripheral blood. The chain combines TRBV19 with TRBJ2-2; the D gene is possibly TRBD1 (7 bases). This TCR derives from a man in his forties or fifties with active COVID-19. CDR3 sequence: CASGGGQDTGELFF. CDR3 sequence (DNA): TGTGCCAGTGGGGGAGGACAGGACACCGGGGAGCTGTTTTTT.